Presented here are 23 T cell receptor beta chains from one specimen sequenced in a study of T cell repertoires in cytomegalovirus infection. TCRdb reprocessed the reads with MiXCR, giving one entry per CDR3 protein. The sample includes around 490,000 distinct CDR3 sequences, roughly 29% of them seen just once. The sequenced sample consisted of PBMCs. The receptors stem from a human donor in good health (CMV status not recorded). Some clones in this sample may be carry-over from other donors' samples.

This clonotype was observed at least ten times. The chain uses TRBV6-1 and TRBJ2-7; D is possibly TRBD1 (7 bases). There are 14 residues in the CDR3. In germline, CDR1 is MNHNS, CDR2 SASEGT. Between the trimmed V and J ends, which lost 8 bases and 6 bases, there was a span of 20 bases. CDR3 region: CASSWQGGGSEQYV. The CDR3, as DNA: TGTGCCAGCTCTTGGCAGGGGGGAGGTAGCGAGCAGTACGTC.

V usage is TRBV4-1 and J usage is TRBJ1-2; TRBD1 agrees at 7 bases. The length of the CDR3 is 14 residues. The germline CDR1 and CDR2 sequences are MGHRA and YSYEKL. J gave up 6 bases and V 1 base, and 5 bases lay outside the gene matches. The CDR3 loop reads CASSQAGQGDGYTF. The CDR3 region has the DNA TGCGCCAGCAGCCAAGCTGGCCAGGGGGATGGCTACACCTTC.

The rearrangement links TRBV7-9 to TRBJ2-3, with a tentative D call TRBD1 (6 bases). This CDR3 region has 14 residues. Germline V gene sequence: CDR1 SEHNR, CDR2 FQNEAQ (reference sequence). The ends were cut back, 5 bases at V and 4 bases at J, with 13 bases in the middle. The CDR3 region has the DNA TGTGCCAGCAGCCCAGACCAGGGGCCAGATACGCAGTATTTT. As protein: CASSPDQGPDTQYF. Looking up the rest from reference TRBV7-9 and TRBJ2-3 gives the full variable domain: DTGVSQNPRHKITKRGQNVTFRCDPISEHNRLYWYRQTLGQGPEFLTYFQNEAQLEKSRLLSDRFSAERPKGSFSTLEIQRTEQGDSAMYLCASSPDQGPDTQYFGPGTRLTVL.

The chain is built from TRBV19 and TRBJ1-4, with a possible D match to TRBD1 (5 bases). The V gene lost 6 bases and the J gene lost 3 bases, with 26 bases spanning the gap. Germline V gene data show CDR1 as LNHDA and CDR2 as SQIVND (reference sequence). The CDR3 runs to 19 residues. DNA for the CDR3: TGTGCCAGTAGCCACTTAAAGGACATCTCCGTCGCAGCTAATGAAAAACTGTTTTTT. Translating it yields CASSHLKDISVAANEKLFF.

The CDR3 sequence: CASSSWTSAAYNEQFF. The CDR3 DNA follows: TGTGCCAGCAGCTCCTGGACTAGCGCGGCCTACAATGAGCAGTTCTTC. The chain uses TRBV11-3 and TRBJ2-1; 9 positions match TRBD2. Unmatched junction bases numbered 6, after V lost 4 bases and J lost 2 bases. Germline values: CDR1 SGHNT, CDR2 YENEEA. This CDR3 spans 16 amino acids.

The sample holds a few counts of this clonotype. The rearrangement uses TRBV4-3 and TRBJ2-3; the match to TRBD2 covers 8 bases. Looked up from germline, CDR1 is LGHNA and CDR2 is YSLEER. V shed 0 bases, J shed 5 bases, and the junction held 10 bases outside the gene matches. CDR3 length: 17 residues. CDR3 bases: TGCGCCAGCAGCCAAGATCGGGGAGGACTAGCTGGAGATACGCAGTATTTT. Translation gives CASSQDRGGLAGDTQYF.

This clonotype appeared many times. The J gene is TRBJ2-2, the V gene TRBV7-6, with TRBD2 as a possible D gene (5 bases). Germline V gives CDR1 SGHVS, CDR2 FNYEAQ. The germline V and J ends were trimmed by 5 bases and 5 bases, with 27 bases remaining between them. This CDR3 contains 19 residues. As DNA, the CDR3 is TGTGCCAGCAGCCTCCGTGGGCTTAGTCATACGGGGAAAACCGGGGAGCTGTTTTTT. It codes for CASSLRGLSHTGKTGELFF.

The V and J genes are TRBV6-2 or TRBV6-3 and TRBJ2-1, with TRBD2 identical over 7 bases. The germline CDR1 and CDR2 sequences are MNHEY and SVGEGT. V gave up 8 bases and J gave up 16 bases; unmatched junction bases: 11. The CDR3 has 11 residues. The CDR3: CASGLGAGEFF. DNA for the CDR3: TGTGCCAGCGGACTAGGGGCGGGTGAATTCTTC.

The chain employs TRBV15 and TRBJ1-1, with D hard to call. Germline CDR1 and CDR2: LNHNV and YYDKDF (reference sequence). V was trimmed by 0 bases and J by 2 bases, leaving 7 bases between them. The CDR3 contains 14 residues. The CDR3 is CATSRDEGNTEAFF. CDR3 nucleotide sequence: TGTGCCACCAGCAGAGATGAGGGTAACACTGAAGCTTTCTTT.

J is TRBJ2-5 and V is TRBV6-6, with TRBD1 matching over 12 bases. The trim removed 6 bases at V and 4 bases at J, leaving 9 bases unmatched. Germline-derived CDR1 and CDR2 are MNHNY and SVGAGI (reference sequence). This CDR3 spans 16 amino acids. The CDR3 region is CASRIPGQGASETQYF. Written as DNA, the CDR3 is TGTGCCAGCAGAATCCCGGGACAGGGGGCTTCAGAGACCCAGTACTTC.

This clonotype was seen only a few times. The rearrangement joins TRBV5-5 to TRBJ2-5; D remains unclear. Germline-derived CDR1 and CDR2 are SGHKS and YYEKEE (reference sequence). The CDR3 has 13 residues. V lost 4 bases and J 2 bases, leaving 9 bases between the germline ends. In DNA, the CDR3 is TGTGCCAGCAGCGAGCCCCCACAAGAGACCCAGTACTTC. Its translation: CASSEPPQETQYF. The full variable domain, completed using reference TRBV5-5 and TRBJ2-5, is DAGVTQSPTHLIKTRGQQVTLRCSPISGHKSVSWYQQVLGQGPQFIFQYYEKEERGRGNFPDRFSARQFPNYSSELNVNALLLGDSALYLCASSEPPQETQYFGPGTRLLVL.

The V gene is TRBV4-2, the J gene TRBJ1-3; perhaps TRBD1 as D (5 bases). Deletions cut 3 bases from V and 0 bases from J, with 12 bases between. Germline V lookup: CDR1 LGHNA, CDR2 YNFKEQ. The CDR3 runs to 16 residues. The CDR3 sequence is CASSQTGTHSGNTIYF. The CDR3 DNA sequence: TGTGCCAGCAGCCAGACCGGGACGCACTCTGGAAACACCATATATTTT.

The chain is built from TRBV7-9 and TRBJ2-7, with D perhaps being TRBD1 or TRBD2 (6 bases each). This CDR3 region has 15 residues. CDR1 is SEHNR and CDR2 is FQNEAQ in the germline V gene (reference sequence). Trimming took off 5 bases at V and 4 bases at J, with 18 bases between the two ends. In DNA, the CDR3 is TGTGCCAGCAGCGGAGGGGCGCAGGGGAAGTACGAGCAGTACGTC. Its protein is CASSGGAQGKYEQYV.

This clonotype has ten or more counts. V is TRBV7-2 and J is TRBJ2-5; possibly TRBD1 or TRBD2 for D (5 bases each). CDR3 length equals 15 residues. Trimming shortened V by 3 bases and J by 2 bases, and 13 bases separated the two germline ends. Germline V gives CDR1 SGHTA, CDR2 FQGNSA. This CDR3 reads CASSLGRVIQETQYF. CDR3 DNA: TGTGCCAGCAGCTTGGGACGGGTGATACAAGAGACCCAGTACTTC.

This clonotype occurred a few times. The chain uses TRBV27 and TRBJ2-4, with TRBD1 matching 8 bases. CDR1 is MNHEY and CDR2 is SMNVEV in the germline V gene (reference sequence). This CDR3 comprises 16 residues. V lost 5 bases and J lost 8; bases outside the gene matches: 14. The CDR3 here is CASSPGTGGRRDIQYF. For the CDR3, the DNA is TGTGCCAGCAGTCCCGGGACAGGTGGACGGAGGGACATTCAGTACTTC.

This clonotype has more than one count but fewer than ten. The chain is built from TRBV20-1 and TRBJ2-7, with 8 bases aligning to TRBD2. Germline-derived CDR1 and CDR2 are DFQATT and SNEGSKA (reference sequence). With 0 bases clipped from V and 2 bases from J, the junction kept 12 bases outside the gene matches. The CDR3 is 17 residues long. The CDR3 DNA is TGCAGTGCTAGAGATAAAAGAAGCGGGAGTCGAGCCTACGAGCAGTACTTC. Translating it yields CSARDKRSGSRAYEQYF.

This clonotype was seen many times. The V and J genes are TRBV7-7 and TRBJ2-1, with 7 bases lining up with TRBD2. Germline V gene lookup returns CDR1 SSHAT and CDR2 FNYEAQ (reference sequence). CDR3 length: 15 amino acids. The V gene end was trimmed by 5 bases and the J gene end by 0 bases; junction bases not matched to a gene: 4. The CDR3 DNA is TGTGCCAGCAGCATCGGGACTACCTCCTACAATGAGCAGTTCTTC. Its protein is CASSIGTTSYNEQFF.

The CDR3 DNA follows: TGTGCCAGCAGTGAGGGGGCAAAGCAGTACGTC. As protein: CASSEGAKQYV. This chain links TRBV6-5 with TRBJ2-7, with 7 bases matching TRBD1. CDR3 length equals 11 residues. V shed 5 bases and J 8 bases; nucleotides not matched to a gene: 3. Germline CDR1 and CDR2: MNHEY and SVGAGI.

The chain uses TRBV7-6 and TRBJ2-1, with 10 bases aligning to TRBD2. Germline loops: CDR1 SGHVS, CDR2 FNYEAQ. Germline trimming cut 5 bases from V and 6 bases from J; bases unmatched to any gene: 16. The CDR3 has 18 amino acids. The CDR3 here is CASSPIGHQREGPNEQFF. CDR3 nucleotide sequence: TGTGCCAGCAGCCCTATAGGACACCAGCGGGAGGGCCCCAATGAGCAGTTCTTC. Filled out from reference TRBV7-6 and TRBJ2-1, the complete variable domain reads GAGVSQSPRYKVTKRGQDVALRCDPISGHVSLYWYRQALGQGPEFLTYFNYEAQQDKSGLPNDRFSAERPEGSISTLTIQRTEQRDSAMYRCASSPIGHQREGPNEQFFGPGTRLTVL.

Many counts were recorded for this clonotype. CDR3 nucleotide sequence: TGTGCCAGCAGCCGAACTAGCGCAAGGAGCTCCTACAATGAGCAGTTCTTC. Translation: CASSRTSARSSYNEQFF. The chain uses TRBV7-2 and TRBJ2-1, with TRBD2 identical over 7 bases. This CDR3 is built from 17 residues. Germline-derived CDR1 and CDR2 are SGHTA and FQGNSA. J was trimmed by 0 bases and V by 5 bases; bases with no gene match: 10.

In this sample, this clonotype turned up many times. The chain uses TRBV12-3 or TRBV12-4 and TRBJ1-6; 8 bases fit TRBD1. Losses at the gene ends were 5 bases for V and 10 bases for J; bases not matched to a gene: 4. The CDR3 contains 13 residues. The CDR3 bases are TGTGCCAGCAGTCGGACAGGGAGCTCACCCCTCCACTTT. Translating it yields CASSRTGSSPLHF.

This clonotype was observed many times. The chain employs TRBV7-2 and TRBJ2-1; 11 bases are shared with TRBD2. Germline loops: CDR1 SGHTA, CDR2 FQGNSA. V lost 0 bases to trimming and J lost 6 bases; unmatched junction nucleotides: 4. The CDR3 covers 16 residues. CDR3 sequence (DNA): TGTGCCAGCAGCTTAGCCCGACTAGCGGGACGCAATGAGCAGTTCTTC. It translates to CASSLARLAGRNEQFF.

This clonotype has ten or more counts. The chain couples TRBV12-3 or TRBV12-4 to TRBJ1-1, with a possible D match to TRBD1 (5 bases). The ends were cut back, 3 bases at V and 4 bases at J, with 9 bases in the middle. This CDR3 has 13 amino acids. Here the CDR3 reads CASSLGEGTEAFF. In DNA, the CDR3 is TGTGCCAGCAGTTTGGGGGAAGGCACTGAAGCTTTCTTT.